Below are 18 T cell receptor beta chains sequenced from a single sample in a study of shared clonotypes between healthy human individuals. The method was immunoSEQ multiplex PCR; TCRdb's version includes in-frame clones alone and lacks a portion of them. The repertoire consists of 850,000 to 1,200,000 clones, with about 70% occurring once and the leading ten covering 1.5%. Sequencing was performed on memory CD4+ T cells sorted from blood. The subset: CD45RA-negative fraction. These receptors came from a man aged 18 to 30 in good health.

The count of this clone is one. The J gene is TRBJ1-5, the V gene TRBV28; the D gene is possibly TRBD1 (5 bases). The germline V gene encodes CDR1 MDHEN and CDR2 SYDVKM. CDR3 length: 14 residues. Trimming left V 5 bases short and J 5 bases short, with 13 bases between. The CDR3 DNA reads TGTGCCAGCAGTCTGCTGGGACGTGATCAGCCCCAGCATTTT. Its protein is CASSLLGRDQPQHF.

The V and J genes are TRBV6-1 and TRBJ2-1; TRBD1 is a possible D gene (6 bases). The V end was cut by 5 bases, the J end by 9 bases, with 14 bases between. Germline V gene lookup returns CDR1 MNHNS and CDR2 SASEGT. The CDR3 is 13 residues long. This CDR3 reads CASSHDRSGEQFF. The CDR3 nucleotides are TGTGCCAGCAGTCATGACAGGTCTGGTGAGCAGTTCTTC.

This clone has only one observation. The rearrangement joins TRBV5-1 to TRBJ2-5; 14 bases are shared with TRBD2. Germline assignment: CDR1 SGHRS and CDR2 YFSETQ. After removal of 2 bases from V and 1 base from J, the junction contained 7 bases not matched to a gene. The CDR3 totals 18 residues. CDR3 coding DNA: TGCGCCAGCAGCTTAGGACTAGCGGGGGGTCTGATCCAAGAGACCCAGTACTTC. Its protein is CASSLGLAGGLIQETQYF.

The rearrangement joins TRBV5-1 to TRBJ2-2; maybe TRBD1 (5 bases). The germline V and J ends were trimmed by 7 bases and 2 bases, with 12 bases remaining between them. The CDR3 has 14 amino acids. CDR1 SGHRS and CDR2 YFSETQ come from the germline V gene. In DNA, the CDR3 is TGCGCCAGCCTGGAGCAGGGCAACACCGGGGAGCTGTTTTTT. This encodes CASLEQGNTGELFF. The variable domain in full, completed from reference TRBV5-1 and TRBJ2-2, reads KAGVTQTPRYLIKTRGQQVTLSCSPISGHRSVSWYQQTPGQGLQFLFEYFSETQRNKGNFPGRFSGRQFSNSRSEMNVSTLELGDSALYLCASLEQGNTGELFFGEGSRLTVL.

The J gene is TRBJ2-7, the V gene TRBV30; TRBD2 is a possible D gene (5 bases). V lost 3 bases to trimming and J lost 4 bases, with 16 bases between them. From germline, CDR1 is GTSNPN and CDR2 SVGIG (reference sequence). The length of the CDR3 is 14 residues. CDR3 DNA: TGTGCCTGGAGCAAACCGGGAAGCGGATACGAGCAGTACTTC. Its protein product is CAWSKPGSGYEQYF. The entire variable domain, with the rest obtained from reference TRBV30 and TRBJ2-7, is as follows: SQTIHQWPATLVQPVGSPLSLECTVEGTSNPNLYWYRQAAGRGLQLLFYSVGIGQISSEVPQNLSASRPQDRQFILSSKKLLLSDSGFYLCAWSKPGSGYEQYFGPGTRLTVT.

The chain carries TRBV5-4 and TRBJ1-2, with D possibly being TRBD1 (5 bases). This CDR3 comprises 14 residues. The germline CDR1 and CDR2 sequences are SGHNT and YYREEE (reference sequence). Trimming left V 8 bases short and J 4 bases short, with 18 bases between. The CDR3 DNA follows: TGTGCCAGTTCCTTGGACGGACAACTCTATGGCTACACCTTC. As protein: CASSLDGQLYGYTF.

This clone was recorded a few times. The CDR3 reads CASRAGTSGRETQYF. The CDR3, as DNA: TGTGCCAGCAGGGCCGGGACTAGCGGTAGAGAGACCCAGTACTTC. This rearrangement joins TRBV2 to TRBJ2-5; 11 nucleotides align to TRBD2. The CDR3 totals 15 residues. V shed 6 bases, J shed 4 bases, and the junction held 7 bases outside the gene matches. Germline values: CDR1 SNHLY, CDR2 FYNNEI.

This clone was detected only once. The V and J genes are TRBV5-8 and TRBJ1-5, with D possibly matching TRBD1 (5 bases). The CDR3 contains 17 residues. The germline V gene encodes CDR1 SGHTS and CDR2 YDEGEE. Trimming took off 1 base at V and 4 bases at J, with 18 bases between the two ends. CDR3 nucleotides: TGTGCCAGCAGCTTGTCCATGCAAGGGACTACGAATCAGCCCCAGCATTTT. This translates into CASSLSMQGTTNQPQHF.

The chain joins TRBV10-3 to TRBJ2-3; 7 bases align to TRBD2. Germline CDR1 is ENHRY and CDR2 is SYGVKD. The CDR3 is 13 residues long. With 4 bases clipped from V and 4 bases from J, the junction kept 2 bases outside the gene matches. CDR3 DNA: TGTGCCATCAGTGGTGGGGGGGCAGATACGCAGTATTTT. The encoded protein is CAISGGGADTQYF.

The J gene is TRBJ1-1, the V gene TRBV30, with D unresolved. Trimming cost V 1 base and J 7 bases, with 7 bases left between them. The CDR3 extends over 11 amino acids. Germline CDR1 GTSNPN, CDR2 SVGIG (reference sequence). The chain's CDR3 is CAWSGRIEAFF. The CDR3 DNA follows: TGTGCCTGGAGTGGTAGGATTGAAGCTTTCTTT. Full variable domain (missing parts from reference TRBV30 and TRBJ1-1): SQTIHQWPATLVQPVGSPLSLECTVEGTSNPNLYWYRQAAGRGLQLLFYSVGIGQISSEVPQNLSASRPQDRQFILSSKKLLLSDSGFYLCAWSGRIEAFFGQGTRLTVV.

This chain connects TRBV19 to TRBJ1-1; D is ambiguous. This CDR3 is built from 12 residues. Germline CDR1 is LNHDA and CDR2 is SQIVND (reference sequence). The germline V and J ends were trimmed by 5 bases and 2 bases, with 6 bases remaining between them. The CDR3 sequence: CASSVSNTEAFF. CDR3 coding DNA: TGTGCCAGTAGTGTCAGCAACACTGAAGCTTTCTTT.

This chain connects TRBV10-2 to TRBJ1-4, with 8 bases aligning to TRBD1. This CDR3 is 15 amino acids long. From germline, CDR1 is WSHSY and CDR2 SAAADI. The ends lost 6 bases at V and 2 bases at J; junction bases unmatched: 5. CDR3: CASSGRQGTNEKLFF. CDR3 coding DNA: TGCGCCAGCAGCGGTCGACAGGGGACTAATGAAAAACTGTTTTTT.

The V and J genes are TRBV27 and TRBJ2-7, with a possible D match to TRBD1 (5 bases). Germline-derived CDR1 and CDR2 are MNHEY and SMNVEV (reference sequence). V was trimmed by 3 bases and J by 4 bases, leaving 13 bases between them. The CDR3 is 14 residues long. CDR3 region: CASSFRQGWYEQYF. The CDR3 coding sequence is TGTGCCAGCAGTTTTAGGCAGGGTTGGTACGAGCAGTACTTC.

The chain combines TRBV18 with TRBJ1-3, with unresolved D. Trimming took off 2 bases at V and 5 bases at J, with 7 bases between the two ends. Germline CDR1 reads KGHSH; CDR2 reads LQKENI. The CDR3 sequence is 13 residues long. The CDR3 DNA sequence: TGTGCCAGCTCACCAGGGGAAAGAAACACCATATATTTT. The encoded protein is CASSPGERNTIYF.

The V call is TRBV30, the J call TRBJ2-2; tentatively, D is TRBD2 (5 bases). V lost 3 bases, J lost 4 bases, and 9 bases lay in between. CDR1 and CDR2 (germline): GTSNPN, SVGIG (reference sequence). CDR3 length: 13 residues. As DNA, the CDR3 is TGTGCCTGGAGGCCCGAGGGCACCGGGGAGCTGTTTTTT. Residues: CAWRPEGTGELFF. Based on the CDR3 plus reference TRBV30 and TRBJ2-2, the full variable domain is SQTIHQWPATLVQPVGSPLSLECTVEGTSNPNLYWYRQAAGRGLQLLFYSVGIGQISSEVPQNLSASRPQDRQFILSSKKLLLSDSGFYLCAWRPEGTGELFFGEGSRLTVL.

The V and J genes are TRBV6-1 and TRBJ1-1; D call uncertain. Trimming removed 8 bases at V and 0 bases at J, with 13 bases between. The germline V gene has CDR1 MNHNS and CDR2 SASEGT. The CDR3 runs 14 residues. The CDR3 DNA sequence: TGTGCCAGCGGCGGGGTGGGGATGAACACTGAAGCTTTCTTT. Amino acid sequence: CASGGVGMNTEAFF.

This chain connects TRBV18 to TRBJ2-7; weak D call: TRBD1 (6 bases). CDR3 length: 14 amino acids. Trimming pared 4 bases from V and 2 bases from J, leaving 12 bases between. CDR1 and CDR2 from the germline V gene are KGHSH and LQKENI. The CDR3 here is CASSRGTLTYEQYF. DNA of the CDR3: TGTGCCAGCTCACGGGGGACACTAACCTACGAGCAGTACTTC.

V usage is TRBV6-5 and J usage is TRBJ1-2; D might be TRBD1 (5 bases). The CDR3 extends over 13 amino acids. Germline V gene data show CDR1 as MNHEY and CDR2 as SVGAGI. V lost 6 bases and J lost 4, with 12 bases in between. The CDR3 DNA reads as TGTGCCAGCAGGCAGGGCAACTCCTATGGCTACACCTTC. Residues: CASRQGNSYGYTF.